One and the same sample provided the 9 T cell receptor beta chains below, sequenced in a study of Ad26.COV2.S vaccination and SARS-CoV-2 variants. The treatment denotes: about 20 received Ad26.COV2.S at low or high dose, single or two shots; several received placebo; per-sample allocation not given. The investigators took samples on day 63 after the first vaccine or placebo injection. Sequencing was performed with immunoSEQ multiplex PCR; in TCRdb, only in-frame clones are kept and a portion is missing. The sample holds fewer than 300,000 clones, more than 75% seen once. The sequenced sample was peripheral blood, obtained in a trial of Ad26.COV2.S vaccine versus placebo. Receptor source: a person between 18 and 60 years old who received the Ad26.COV2.S COVID-19 vaccine or a placebo.

This chain joins TRBV11-1 and TRBJ1-1; D not resolved. Between the trimmed V and J ends, which lost 4 bases and 1 base, there was a span of 10 bases. There are 14 residues in the CDR3. Germline V gives CDR1 SGHAT, CDR2 FQDESV (reference sequence). CDR3 region: CASSSRVENTEAFF. DNA of the CDR3: TGTGCCAGCAGCTCTAGGGTTGAGAACACTGAAGCTTTCTTT. The full variable domain, rest sourced from reference TRBV11-1 and TRBJ1-1, is EAEVAQSPRYKITEKSQAVAFWCDPISGHATLYWYRQILGQGPELLVQFQDESVVDDSQLPKDRFSAERLKGVDSTLKIQPAELGDSAMYLCASSSRVENTEAFFGQGTRLTVV.

The chain recombines TRBV15 with TRBJ2-7; D is possibly TRBD2 (6 bases). Trimming left V 5 bases short and J 4 bases short, with 15 bases between. CDR1 is LNHNV, CDR2 YYDKDF, per germline (reference sequence). The CDR3 spans 14 residues. The DNA of the CDR3 is TGTGCCACCAGCGAACCGGGACTCCTATACGAGCAGTACTTC. Protein sequence: CATSEPGLLYEQYF.

This chain links TRBV7-9 with TRBJ2-5, with TRBD1 matching over 8 bases. J lost 4 bases, V lost 0 bases, and 13 bases had no gene match. The CDR3 length is 18 residues. Germline V gene sequence: CDR1 SEHNR, CDR2 FQNEAQ (reference sequence). The CDR3 sequence: CASSLATLQGAVGETQYF. In DNA form, the CDR3 reads TGTGCCAGCAGCTTAGCGACACTCCAGGGGGCAGTGGGAGAGACCCAGTACTTC.

The chain combines TRBV6-2 or TRBV6-3 with TRBJ2-1; TRBD1 might be the D (5 bases). The CDR3 extends over 15 amino acids. Germline CDR1 MNHEY, CDR2 SVGEGT. The V gene lost 2 bases and the J gene lost 0 bases, with 8 bases spanning the gap. The CDR3 nucleotides are TGTGCCAGCAGTTACGGGGCTAGCTCCTACAATGAGCAGTTCTTC. Translated, it gives CASSYGASSYNEQFF.

This chain joins TRBV27 and TRBJ2-7, with TRBD1 matching over 8 bases. CDR1 is MNHEY, CDR2 SMNVEV, per germline (reference sequence). This CDR3 has 15 amino acids. Losses at the gene ends were 1 base for V and 5 bases for J; bases not matched to a gene: 7. Written as DNA, the CDR3 is TGTGCCAGCAGTTTATTCGGACAGGGTACTGACGAGCAGTACTTC. Translating gives CASSLFGQGTDEQYF.

The V gene is TRBV18, the J gene TRBJ1-1; 7 bases align to TRBD1. Germline trimming cut 3 bases from V and 3 bases from J; bases unmatched to any gene: 10. This CDR3 has 16 amino acids. Germline CDR1 reads KGHSH; CDR2 reads LQKENI. The DNA for the CDR3 is TGTGCCAGCTCACCTCGACAGGGAGGGGGGGACACTGAAGCTTTCTTT. It yields the protein CASSPRQGGGDTEAFF. Complete variable domain (other parts from reference TRBV18 and TRBJ1-1): NAGVMQNPRHLVRRRGQEARLRCSPMKGHSHVYWYRQLPEEGLKFMVYLQKENIIDESGMPKERFSAEFPKEGPSILRIQQVVRGDSAAYFCASSPRQGGGDTEAFFGQGTRLTVV.

The chain is built from TRBV12-3 or TRBV12-4 and TRBJ2-7, with TRBD1 as a possible D gene (5 bases). This CDR3 is 12 amino acids long. The V end lost 6 bases, the J end lost 4 bases, and 10 bases lay between the germline ends. The DNA of the CDR3 is TGTGCCAGCAGCCCAAGGGGATACGAGCAGTACTTC. It yields the protein CASSPRGYEQYF.

The chain links TRBV2 to TRBJ2-2, with D possibly matching TRBD2 (5 bases). Germline CDR1 SNHLY, CDR2 FYNNEI. Deletions cut 4 bases from V and 0 bases from J, with 12 bases between. The CDR3 is 16 residues long. In DNA, the CDR3 is TGTGCCAGCAGTGGTCTGGCGGACTCGAACACCGGGGAGCTGTTTTTT. This sequence encodes CASSGLADSNTGELFF.

This clone was seen once. The chain recombines TRBV19 with TRBJ2-1, with D tentatively TRBD2 (6 bases). Germline lookup yields CDR1 LNHDA and CDR2 SQIVND (reference sequence). The CDR3 sequence is 16 residues long. V lost 3 bases and J lost 0, with 12 bases in between. CDR3 DNA: TGTGCCAGTAGTATGTTCGGGACTTACTCCTACAATGAGCAGTTCTTC. Protein sequence: CASSMFGTYSYNEQFF. Combining the CDR3 with reference TRBV19 and TRBJ2-1 gives the whole variable domain DGGITQSPKYLFRKEGQNVTLSCEQNLNHDAMYWYRQDPGQGLRLIYYSQIVNDFQKGDIAEGYSVSREKKESFPLTVTSAQKNPTAFYLCASSMFGTYSYNEQFFGPGTRLTVL.